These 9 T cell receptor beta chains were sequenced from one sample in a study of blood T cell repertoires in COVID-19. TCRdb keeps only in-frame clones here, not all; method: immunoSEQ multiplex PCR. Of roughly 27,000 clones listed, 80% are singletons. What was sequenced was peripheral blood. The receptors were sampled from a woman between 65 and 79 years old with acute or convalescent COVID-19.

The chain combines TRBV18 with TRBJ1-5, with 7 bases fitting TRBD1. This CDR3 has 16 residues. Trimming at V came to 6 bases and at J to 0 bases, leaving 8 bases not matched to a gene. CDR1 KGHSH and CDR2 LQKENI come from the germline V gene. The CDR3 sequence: CASSPDRASSNQPQHF. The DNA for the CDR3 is TGTGCCAGCTCCCCCGACAGGGCCAGTAGCAATCAGCCCCAGCATTTT.

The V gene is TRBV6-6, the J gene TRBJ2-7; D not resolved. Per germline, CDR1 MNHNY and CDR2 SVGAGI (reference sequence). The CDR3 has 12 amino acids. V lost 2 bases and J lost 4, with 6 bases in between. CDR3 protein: CASSYVRYEQYF. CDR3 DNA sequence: TGTGCCAGCAGTTACGTTCGGTACGAGCAGTACTTC.

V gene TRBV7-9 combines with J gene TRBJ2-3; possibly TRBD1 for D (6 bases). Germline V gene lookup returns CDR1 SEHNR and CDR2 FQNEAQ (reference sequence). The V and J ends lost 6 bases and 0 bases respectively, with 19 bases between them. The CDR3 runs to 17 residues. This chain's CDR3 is CASRHRDTTLSTDTQYF. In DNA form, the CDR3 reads TGTGCCAGCAGGCACCGGGACACAACTTTAAGCACAGATACGCAGTATTTT.

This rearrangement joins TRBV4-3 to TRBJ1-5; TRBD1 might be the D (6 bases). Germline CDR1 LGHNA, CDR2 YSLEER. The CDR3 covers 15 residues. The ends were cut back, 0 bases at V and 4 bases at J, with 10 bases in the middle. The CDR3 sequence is CASSQDYGQNQPQHF. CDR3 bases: TGCGCCAGCAGCCAAGATTATGGACAGAATCAGCCCCAGCATTTT.

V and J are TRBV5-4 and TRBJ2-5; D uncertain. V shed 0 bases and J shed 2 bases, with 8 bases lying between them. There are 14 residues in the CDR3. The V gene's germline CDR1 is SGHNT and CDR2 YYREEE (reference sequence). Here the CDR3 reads CASSLGASQETQYF. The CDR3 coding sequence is TGTGCCAGCAGCTTGGGGGCATCTCAAGAGACCCAGTACTTC.

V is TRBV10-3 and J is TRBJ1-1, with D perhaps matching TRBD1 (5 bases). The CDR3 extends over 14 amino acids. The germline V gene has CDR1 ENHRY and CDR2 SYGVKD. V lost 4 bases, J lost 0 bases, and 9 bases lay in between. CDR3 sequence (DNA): TGTGCCATCAGTGGGGGCATAATGAACACTGAAGCTTTCTTT. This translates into CAISGGIMNTEAFF.

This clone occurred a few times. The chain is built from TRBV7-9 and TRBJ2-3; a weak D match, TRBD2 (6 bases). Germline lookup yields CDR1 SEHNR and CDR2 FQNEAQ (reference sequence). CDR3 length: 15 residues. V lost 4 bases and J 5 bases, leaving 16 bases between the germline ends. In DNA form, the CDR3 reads TGTGCCAGCAGCTCCCGGACGCGAGCGGGAGATACGCAGTATTTT. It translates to CASSSRTRAGDTQYF.

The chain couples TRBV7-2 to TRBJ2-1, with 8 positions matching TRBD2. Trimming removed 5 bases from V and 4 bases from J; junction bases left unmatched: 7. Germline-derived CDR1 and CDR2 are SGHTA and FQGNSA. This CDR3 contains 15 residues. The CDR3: CASSRSGEPYNEQFF. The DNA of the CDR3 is TGTGCCAGCAGCCGTAGCGGGGAGCCTTACAATGAGCAGTTCTTC.

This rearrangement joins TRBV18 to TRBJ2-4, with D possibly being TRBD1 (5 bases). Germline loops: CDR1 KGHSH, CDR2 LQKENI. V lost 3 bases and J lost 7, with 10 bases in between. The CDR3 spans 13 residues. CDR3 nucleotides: TGTGCCAGCTCACCTCAGGGTAGGAACATTCAGTACTTC. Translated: CASSPQGRNIQYF.